The 4 T cell receptor beta chains in this list originate from one sample, sequenced in a study of cytotoxic CD8 clonotypes in ibrutinib-treated CLL. Profiled with immunoSEQ multiplex PCR; TCRdb holds only in-frame clones, not every one. The table lists a few hundred thousand clones, about 64% of them singletons. The material was PBMCs, obtained after 36 months of ibrutinib treatment. These receptors all stem from a human donor with chronic lymphocytic leukemia.

The sample holds a few counts of this clone. The V and J genes are TRBV11-2 and TRBJ1-5, with D unresolved. V dropped 1 base and J dropped 7 bases, with 8 bases sitting between them. Germline V gene data show CDR1 as SGHAT and CDR2 as FQNNGV. The CDR3 length is 13 residues. In DNA form, the CDR3 reads TGTGCCAGCAGCTTAGGAGCGGAGCAGCCCCAGCATTTT. Residues: CASSLGAEQPQHF.

The rearrangement links TRBV5-1 to TRBJ1-3; 8 bases line up with TRBD1. The ends lost 0 bases at V and 0 bases at J; junction bases unmatched: 5. The V gene's germline CDR1 is SGHRS and CDR2 YFSETQ. There are 17 residues in the CDR3. CDR3 amino acids: CASSLAGTGNSGNTIYF. The CDR3 bases are TGCGCCAGCAGCTTGGCCGGGACAGGAAACTCTGGAAACACCATATATTTT.

This clone turned up a few times. The CDR3 nucleotides read TGCGCCAGCAGCCAAGTAACGTGGGGCTTCCCCCAAAACACCGGGGAGCTGTTTTTT. Its protein product is CASSQVTWGFPQNTGELFF. The chain recombines TRBV4-1 with TRBJ2-2; D is perhaps TRBD1 (5 bases). Per germline, CDR1 MGHRA and CDR2 YSYEKL. The length of the CDR3 is 19 residues. The ends were cut back, 1 base at V and 2 bases at J, with 20 bases in the middle.

The chain couples TRBV4-1 to TRBJ2-3; TRBD2 agrees at 10 bases. The trim removed 1 base at V and 1 base at J, leaving 8 bases unmatched. CDR1 and CDR2 from the germline V gene are MGHRA and YSYEKL. The CDR3 has 18 amino acids. The CDR3 reads CASSQGILGLAGTDTQYF. The CDR3 DNA reads TGCGCCAGCAGCCAAGGCATCCTAGGACTAGCGGGCACAGATACGCAGTATTTT.